This TCR beta chain was recovered during a study of CD8 T cells in Susac syndrome. The CDR3 contains 15 residues. Germline loops: CDR1 MNHNS, CDR2 SASEGT. The V segment lost 11 bases and the J segment 8 bases; nucleotides outside the gene matches: 15. The T cells that were sequenced for TCR beta were CD8+ and CD4+ cells from blood. The multiple sclerosis controls were treatment-naive patients, and their relapsing-remitting disease was stable or active. TEMRA cells were FACS-enriched, with CD8+ and CD4+ T cells isolated negatively. Random hexamers served to reverse transcribe roughly 0.45 to 1 ug RNA. Amplification of TCR beta CDR3 used immunoSEQ multiplex PCR across 54 Vbeta and 13 Jbeta. TCRdb itself ran the immunoSEQ multiplex PCR reads through MiXCR, one entry per CDR3 protein. Of 200,000 to 250,000 distinct CDR3 sequences in the sample, around 95% were seen once.

Specimen: CD4+ T cells from PBMCs. The J gene is TRBJ2-4, the V gene TRBV6-1; 10 bases align to TRBD2. The sequence was obtained from a human donor with multiple sclerosis. The DNA of the CDR3 is TGTGCCTCACGGACTAGCGGTTCCCAAAGGCACATTCAGTACTTC. Protein product: CASRTSGSQRHIQYF.